The 18 T cell receptor beta chains listed next were all sequenced from one sample in a study of T cells in Graves' hyperthyroidism and ophthalmopathy. From RNA transcripts, TCR beta CDR3 regions were amplified. TCR CDR3 regions were first amplified by RT-PCR with HTBI primers. TCRdb fed the multiplex PCR reads into MiXCR, producing one record per CDR3 protein. This table holds roughly 840,000 distinct CDR3 sequences, about two fifths found once. Sample: blood. The receptors come from a young man with Graves' hyperthyroidism.

With respect to this clonotype: As the CDR3 is not closed by the conserved phenylalanine or tryptophan, this likely results from a read error. The DNA is omitted, as the CDR3 cannot be located on it reliably, and the CDR3 follows TCRdb's listing. V is TRBV2 and J is TRBJ1-4; TRBD1 is the table's D call, not checked against the DNA. Looked up from germline, CDR1 is SNHLY and CDR2 is FYNNEI. Termini included, the CDR3 measures 11 amino acids. CDR3 amino acids: CASSGDGGTSY.

This clonotype was observed many times. The gene calls are TRBV10-1 and TRBJ2-6; D is unclear. The CDR3 has 15 residues. Germline CDR1 WNHNN, CDR2 SYGVQD (reference sequence). The V end was cut by 3 bases, the J end by 0 bases, with 6 bases between. CDR3 residues: CASSDGPSGANVLTF. Here the CDR3 DNA reads TGCGCCAGCAGTGACGGGCCCTCTGGGGCCAACGTCCTGACTTTC.

The table lists this clonotype with many counts. The chain uses TRBV29-1 and TRBJ2-2; D is tentatively TRBD1 or TRBD2 (5 bases each). The V end lost 7 bases, the J end lost 4 bases, and 13 bases lay between the germline ends. Germline V gene data show CDR1 as SQVTM and CDR2 as ANQGSEA. This CDR3 spans 13 amino acids. CDR3 loop: CSGRVQGTGELFF. The CDR3 bases are TGCAGCGGGCGGGTTCAGGGCACCGGGGAGCTGTTTTTT.

This chain joins TRBV7-9 and TRBJ1-1, with 9 bases that match TRBD1. The CDR3 contains 14 residues. V was clipped by 5 bases and J by 7 bases; unmatched bases: 8. The germline V gene has CDR1 SEHNR and CDR2 FQNEAQ (reference sequence). CDR3 sequence (DNA): TGTGCCAGCAGCCGGACTCGACAGGGGGTTGAAGCTTTCTTT. This translates into CASSRTRQGVEAFF.

The chain couples TRBV7-2 to TRBJ2-7; either TRBD1 or TRBD2 may fit D (5 bases each). Looked up from germline, CDR1 is SGHTA and CDR2 is FQGNSA. This CDR3 spans 14 amino acids. The V gene lost 6 bases and the J gene lost 7 bases, with 19 bases spanning the gap. The CDR3 DNA follows: TGTGCCAGCAGACCCCCGGGGCAACTCACAGAGCAGTACTTC. Protein product: CASRPPGQLTEQYF.

V is TRBV2 and J is TRBJ2-2, with TRBD2 as a possible D gene (5 bases). Trimming shortened V by 6 bases and J by 3 bases, and 14 bases separated the two germline ends. From germline, CDR1 is SNHLY and CDR2 FYNNEI. The CDR3 totals 15 residues. The CDR3, as DNA: TGTGCCAGCAGAAACACAGACTATTACACCGGGGAGCTGTTTTTT. Translating gives CASRNTDYYTGELFF.

This clonotype has a count of ten or more. This chain joins TRBV10-2 and TRBJ2-7, with 8 nucleotides matching TRBD2. The CDR3 is made up of 16 amino acids. Germline lookup yields CDR1 WSHSY and CDR2 SAAADI. J lost 6 bases, V lost 10 bases, and 20 bases had no gene match. As DNA, the CDR3 is TGCGCCACCCGGCAAACGACTAGCGATAACTCGGGCGAGCAGTACTTC. Translated, it gives CATRQTTSDNSGEQYF.

This clonotype was observed a handful of times. V gene TRBV7-2 combines with J gene TRBJ2-2; 9 bases are shared with TRBD2. The V segment lost 5 bases and the J segment 6 bases; nucleotides outside the gene matches: 7. Germline assignment: CDR1 SGHTA and CDR2 FQGNSA. The CDR3 sequence is 15 residues long. The CDR3 region has the DNA TGTGCCAGCAGCCGACCTTTAGCGGGAGCCGGGGAGCTGTTTTTT. It yields the protein CASSRPLAGAGELFF.

In its sample, this clonotype was seen a few times. This sequence joins TRBV6-5 and TRBJ1-1; 7 bases fit TRBD1. The CDR3 contains 12 residues. From germline, CDR1 is MNHEY and CDR2 SVGAGI. J lost 11 bases, V lost 2 bases, and 5 bases had no gene match. The CDR3 nucleotides are TGTGCCAGCAGTTACAGACAGGGTTCGGCTTTCTTT. Its protein product is CASSYRQGSAFF.

Remarks on this clonotype: This may be a read error, as it is one base from a much larger clone. This chain uses TRBV6-5 with TRBJ2-5; TRBD1 might be the D (5 bases). Trimming cost V 4 bases and J 2 bases, with 14 bases left between them. CDR1 MNHEY and CDR2 SVGAGI come from the germline V gene. The CDR3 loop spans 15 amino acids. The CDR3, as DNA: TGTGCCAGCAGTTGCGGCGACCAGGGACAAGAGACCCAGTACTTC. Translated, it gives CASSCGDQGQETQYF.

Regarding this clonotype: One junction end does not reproduce the germline sequence, and a read error may be involved. Here the CDR3 DNA reads TGTGCCAGCAGCTTAGGGGGACGGGGCAGCACTGAAGCTTTC. The encoded protein is CASSLGGRGSTEAF. V is TRBV7-2 and J is TRBJ2-6, with D possibly being TRBD1 or TRBD2 (5 bases each). The CDR3 contains 14 residues. Per germline, CDR1 SGHTA and CDR2 FQGNSA.

This clonotype was recorded many times. The genes are TRBV19 and TRBJ2-7; D is uncertain. Looked up from germline, CDR1 is LNHDA and CDR2 is SQIVND (reference sequence). V dropped 4 bases and J dropped 7 bases, with 11 bases sitting between them. The length of the CDR3 is 12 residues. Written as DNA, the CDR3 is TGTGCCAGTAGTACCGTTGCAGCGGAGCAGTACTTC. This translates into CASSTVAAEQYF. Full variable domain (rest looked up from reference TRBV19 and TRBJ2-7): DGGITQSPKYLFRKEGQNVTLSCEQNLNHDAMYWYRQDPGQGLRLIYYSQIVNDFQKGDIAEGYSVSREKKESFPLTVTSAQKNPTAFYLCASSTVAAEQYFGPGTRLTVT.

In this sample, this clonotype turned up many times. The chain links TRBV2 to TRBJ2-5; TRBD2 is a possible D gene (5 bases). This CDR3 contains 13 residues. With 7 bases removed from V and 3 bases from J, the gap between germline ends came to 12 bases. The germline CDR1 and CDR2 sequences are SNHLY and FYNNEI. The chain's CDR3 is CASNRGWEETQYF. The CDR3 nucleotides read TGTGCCAGCAATCGGGGATGGGAAGAGACCCAGTACTTC. Full variable domain (rest looked up from reference TRBV2 and TRBJ2-5): EPEVTQTPSHQVTQMGQEVILRCVPISNHLYFYWYRQILGQKVEFLVSFYNNEISEKSEIFDDQFSVERPDGSNFTLKIRSTKLEDSAMYFCASNRGWEETQYFGPGTRLLVL.

The chain combines TRBV29-1 with TRBJ1-3; no definite D call. CDR1 is SQVTM, CDR2 ANQGSEA, per germline. The V and J ends lost 8 bases and 10 bases respectively, with 12 bases between them. This CDR3 is built from 10 residues. The CDR3 loop reads CSPTRETIYF. The CDR3 region has the DNA TGCAGCCCTACCCGGGAGACCATATATTTT.

This clonotype was observed many times. V is TRBV29-1 and J is TRBJ1-2; D perhaps matches TRBD1 (5 bases). This CDR3 region has 14 residues. Between the trimmed V and J ends, which lost 8 bases and 6 bases, there was a span of 22 bases. CDR1 is SQVTM, CDR2 ANQGSEA, per germline. Written as DNA, the CDR3 is TGCAGCTCTGACGGGGGGGATGGGAGAGATGGCTACACCTTC. It specifies CSSDGGDGRDGYTF. Combining the CDR3 with reference TRBV29-1 and TRBJ1-2 gives the whole variable domain SAVISQKPSRDICQRGTSLTIQCQVDSQVTMMFWYRQQPGQSLTLIATANQGSEATYESGFVIDKFPISRPNLTFSTLTVSNMSPEDSSIYLCSSDGGDGRDGYTFGSGTRLTVV.

In this sample, this clonotype turned up many times. This CDR3 reads CASSTYRRDVGYTF. The CDR3 DNA reads TGTGCCAGCAGCACCTACCGGAGGGATGTGGGCTACACCTTC. The chain uses TRBV7-9 and TRBJ1-2; D is undetermined. With 5 bases removed from V and 8 bases from J, the gap between germline ends came to 18 bases. Germline assignment: CDR1 SEHNR and CDR2 FQNEAQ (reference sequence). CDR3 length: 14 amino acids.

This chain links TRBV10-2 with TRBJ1-1; possibly TRBD1 for D (5 bases). This CDR3 region has 19 residues. V lost 4 bases, J lost 4 bases, and 28 bases lay in between. Germline assignment: CDR1 WSHSY and CDR2 SAAADI. CDR3 in amino acids: CASSGTTTLPPPDFTEAFF. The CDR3 region has the DNA TGCGCCAGCAGTGGGACAACGACGTTACCTCCCCCCGATTTCACTGAAGCTTTCTTT.

The genes are TRBV20-1 and TRBJ2-7; tentatively, D is TRBD1 (5 bases). Germline V gene sequence: CDR1 DFQATT, CDR2 SNEGSKA (reference sequence). This CDR3 has 13 amino acids. V lost 6 bases and J 4 bases, leaving 16 bases between the germline ends. The CDR3 DNA is TGCAGTGCCGAGGACATAGACGGTTACGAGCAGTACTTC. Translated: CSAEDIDGYEQYF.